The T cell receptor (beta chain) under discussion was sequenced for a study of spatial heterogeneity in lung cancer. Looking at the study overall: PBMC samples from follow-up, when available, were sequenced at a median of approximately 24 months post-resection.

Time point described: blood at routine non-recurrence follow-up after resection. The authors sequenced whole RNA from tumor, nontumor lung or frozen PBMC without sorting. Details on this clonotype: What it binds is unknown.

One entry per CDR3 protein results from TCRdb running MiXCR on the 5' RACE reads. The top ten clones hold roughly 15% of a sample with around 110,000 distinct CDR3 sequences, approximately 12% of them seen once. General study points: Ubiquitous, expanded tumor-derived TCRs were more frequently observed in blood at resection than at follow-up.

This TCR derives from a male donor with early-stage non-small cell lung cancer. Sequencing was performed on PBMCs, taken at follow-up.

The DNA of the CDR3 is TGCAGTGCGCCCGGGACAGGGACGTTGGAGCAGTACTTC. Residues: CSAPGTGTLEQYF. The chain joins TRBV20-1 to TRBJ2-7; TRBD1 matches 9 bases. The CDR3 spans 13 residues. V lost 6 bases, J lost 7 bases, and 10 bases stayed unmatched. Germline values: CDR1 DFQATT, CDR2 SNEGSKA (reference sequence).